The rows below give T cell receptor beta chains drawn from one sample of a study of patients and donors after allogeneic stem cell transplantation. A single record per CDR3 protein comes from TCRdb applying MiXCR to the RT-PCR reads. The repertoire consists of around 240,000 distinct CDR3 sequences, with approximately 14% occurring once and the leading ten covering 11%. The source material was blood, either unsorted or a sorted T cell fraction (not recorded which). The receptor source for this set is a human donor who was either an allogeneic HSCT recipient or a stem cell or donor lymphocyte infusion donor (not recorded which). It is not recorded whose cells these are; they may come from a transplant donor. Both conserved end residues are part of each CDR3. The order of the fields is D gene, J gene, clone size, V gene, CDR3 protein, CDR3 DNA. The D gene is left open where the match is weak. Some rows mark clone size as missing; the rest say once, few, many or name a class of expanded clone.

- TRBJ2-5 few TRBV18 CASSPLPANQETQYF TGTGCCAGCTCACCACTACCGGCTAATCAAGAGACCCAGTACTTC
TRBD1 TRBJ1-4 many TRBV2 CASNGKVIDRGTNEKLFF TGTGCCAGCAATGGGAAAGTGATCGACAGGGGGACTAATGAAAAACTGTTTTTT
- TRBJ2-3 many TRBV4-1 CASSQESLSTDTQYF TGCGCCAGCAGCCAAGAATCGCTTAGCACAGATACGCAGTATTTT
TRBD1 TRBJ1-2 few TRBV11-2 CASSFWTGEGGYTF TGTGCCAGCAGCTTCTGGACAGGGGAAGGTGGCTACACCTTC
- TRBJ2-7 - TRBV20-1 CSGRGKAVYEQYF TGCAGTGGGAGAGGTAAAGCGGTGTACGAGCAGTACTTC
TRBD1 TRBJ1-4 - TRBV4-1 CASSLRDRGHEKLFF TGCGCCAGCAGCCTTCGGGACAGGGGGCACGAAAAACTGTTTTTT
- TRBJ1-1 - TRBV20-1 CSASKVSEAFF TGCAGTGCTAGTAAGGTTTCTGAAGCTTTCTTT
- TRBJ2-2 - TRBV11-2 CASSPGGANTGELFF TGTGCCAGCAGCCCCGGCGGCGCGAACACCGGGGAGCTGTTTTTT
- TRBJ2-7 many TRBV6-5 CASSRHYEQYF TGTGCCAGCAGTCGACACTACGAGCAGTACTTC
TRBD1 TRBJ1-2 many TRBV5-1 CASSSSGQGYGYTF TGCGCCAGCAGCTCCTCAGGACAGGGCTATGGCTACACCTTC
TRBD1 TRBJ2-3 - TRBV5-1 CASSNGQVLTDTQYF TGCGCCAGCAGCAACGGACAGGTTCTCACAGATACGCAGTATTTT
- TRBJ2-1 - TRBV3-1 CASSLRRSYSYNEQFF TGTGCCAGCAGCCTAAGGAGATCCTACTCCTACAATGAGCAGTTCTTC
- TRBJ1-1 - TRBV18 CASSPKAANTEAFF TGTGCCAGCTCACCGAAGGCGGCGAACACTGAAGCTTTCTTT
TRBD1 TRBJ1-1 few TRBV18 CASSQNRGDTEAFF TGTGCCAGCTCCCAGAACAGGGGTGACACTGAAGCTTTCTTT
TRBD1 TRBJ1-2 few TRBV12-3/TRBV12-4 CASSSYRGRSNGYTF TGTGCCAGCAGTTCTTACAGGGGGCGGTCGAATGGCTACACCTTC
TRBD1 TRBJ1-1 - TRBV25-1 CASSPTGGFNTEAFF TGTGCCAGCAGCCCGACAGGGGGCTTCAACACTGAAGCTTTCTTT
- TRBJ1-2 - TRBV29-1 CSAAGLRGGYTF TGCAGCGCTGCAGGGCTCCGGGGCGGCTACACCTTC
- TRBJ1-1 many TRBV12-3/TRBV12-4 CASSTTGITEAFF TGTGCCAGCAGTACCACAGGGATAACTGAAGCTTTCTTT
TRBD1 TRBJ2-7 - TRBV7-2 CASSSGQGGEQYF TGTGCCAGCAGCTCGGGACAGGGAGGCGAGCAGTACTTC
- TRBJ2-5 - TRBV7-9 CASRPEPRETQYF TGTGCCAGCAGACCCGAACCCCGGGAGACCCAGTACTTC
TRBD1 TRBJ2-2 many TRBV9 CASSVEFVDRGLFGELFF TGTGCCAGCAGCGTAGAATTCGTGGACAGGGGGCTATTCGGGGAGCTGTTTTTT
- TRBJ2-1 many TRBV2 CASSQDMSSYNEQFF TGTGCCAGCAGTCAAGACATGAGCTCCTACAATGAGCAGTTCTTC
- TRBJ2-5 - TRBV3-1 CASSLGDIAGETQYF TGTGCCAGCAGCCTAGGGGACATAGCAGGGGAGACCCAGTACTTC
- TRBJ2-2 few TRBV11-2 CASIRGHTGELFF TGTGCCAGCATCCGGGGGCACACCGGGGAGCTGTTTTTT
TRBD2 TRBJ2-2 few TRBV7-2 CASSLVGGRASGELFF TGTGCCAGCAGCTTAGTGGGCGGGAGGGCCTCCGGGGAGCTGTTTTTT
- TRBJ2-1 few TRBV11-2 CASSFFRGDNEQFF TGTGCCAGCAGCTTCTTCAGGGGAGACAATGAGCAGTTCTTC
- TRBJ2-3 many TRBV4-1 CASSQDREGAQTDTQYF TGCGCCAGCAGCCAAGATCGGGAGGGGGCGCAAACAGATACGCAGTATTTT
- TRBJ2-7 - TRBV19 CASSIGHGQYYEQYF TGTGCCAGTAGTATAGGCCACGGGCAATACTACGAGCAGTACTTC
- TRBJ1-2 few TRBV29-1 CSVEVGQNYGYTF TGCAGCGTTGAAGTTGGGCAGAACTATGGCTACACCTTC
TRBD1 TRBJ2-5 many TRBV20-1 CSAKEQGATETQYF TGCAGTGCCAAGGAGCAGGGGGCAACAGAGACCCAGTACTTC
- TRBJ1-1 - TRBV5-6 CASSFPGYREAFF TGTGCCAGCAGCTTTCCAGGGTACCGAGAAGCTTTCTTT
- TRBJ1-3 few TRBV30 CAWETGLPSSGNTIYF TGTGCCTGGGAGACAGGACTCCCGAGCTCTGGAAACACCATATATTTT
TRBD2 TRBJ2-7 - TRBV20-1 CSALLAGHEQYF TGCAGTGCCCTGCTAGCGGGCCACGAGCAGTACTTC
TRBD1 TRBJ2-7 few TRBV20-1 CSASIGQGSYEQYF TGCAGTGCTAGCATAGGACAGGGCTCCTACGAGCAGTACTTC
- TRBJ2-1 - TRBV5-1 CASSSLEYNEQFF TGCGCCAGCAGCTCACTGGAATACAATGAGCAGTTCTTC
- TRBJ1-5 many TRBV5-1 CASSLGLADNQPQHF TGCGCCAGCAGCTTGGGCCTGGCGGACAATCAGCCCCAGCATTTT
- TRBJ2-7 many TRBV12-3/TRBV12-4 CASSFGSYEQYF TGTGCCAGCAGTTTCGGGAGCTACGAGCAGTACTTC
TRBD1 TRBJ1-2 few TRBV11-2 CASSRTGGNLRANYGYTF TGTGCCAGCAGCCGGACAGGGGGGAACCTAAGGGCTAACTATGGCTACACCTTC
- TRBJ1-1 many TRBV5-1 CASSSTSTGYNTEAFF TGCGCCAGCAGCTCAACCTCGACAGGTTACAACACTGAAGCTTTCTTT
TRBD1 TRBJ1-1 - TRBV20-1 CSARRWDRANTEAFF TGCAGTGCTAGACGATGGGACAGGGCGAACACTGAAGCTTTCTTT
TRBD1 TRBJ1-4 - TRBV5-1 CASSLDGTGGQKLFF TGCGCCAGCAGCTTGGACGGGACAGGGGGCCAAAAACTGTTTTTT
- TRBJ1-1 many TRBV29-1 CSGIDTTEAFF TGCAGCGGGATTGATACGACTGAAGCTTTCTTT
TRBD2 TRBJ2-1 few TRBV6-2/TRBV6-3 CASSYGGGNEQFF TGTGCCAGCAGTTACGGGGGGGGGAATGAGCAGTTCTTC
- TRBJ2-1 - TRBV4-1 CASSVAGYEQFF TGCGCCAGCAGTGTGGCAGGCTATGAGCAGTTCTTC
- TRBJ1-4 few TRBV11-2 CASSLQEKKLFF TGTGCCAGCAGCTTACAGGAAAAAAAACTGTTTTTT